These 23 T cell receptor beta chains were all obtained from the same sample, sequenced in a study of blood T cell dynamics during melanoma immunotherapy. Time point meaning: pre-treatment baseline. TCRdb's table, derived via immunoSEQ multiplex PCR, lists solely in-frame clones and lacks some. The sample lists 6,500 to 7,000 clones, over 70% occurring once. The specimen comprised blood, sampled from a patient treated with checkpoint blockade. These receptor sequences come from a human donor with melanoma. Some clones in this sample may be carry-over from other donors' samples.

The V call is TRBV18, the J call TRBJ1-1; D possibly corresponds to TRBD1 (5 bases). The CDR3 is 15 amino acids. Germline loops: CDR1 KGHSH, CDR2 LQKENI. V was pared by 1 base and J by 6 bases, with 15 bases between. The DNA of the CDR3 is TGTGCCAGCTCACCACTCTCTCGGGACCGATCTGAAGCTTTCTTT. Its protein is CASSPLSRDRSEAFF.

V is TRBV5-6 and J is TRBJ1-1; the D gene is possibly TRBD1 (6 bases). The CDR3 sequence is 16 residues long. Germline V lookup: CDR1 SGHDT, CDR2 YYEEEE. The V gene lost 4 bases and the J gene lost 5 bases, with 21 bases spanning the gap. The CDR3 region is CASSPDRSPGRTEAFF. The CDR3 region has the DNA TGTGCCAGCAGCCCCGACAGGAGCCCAGGACGGACTGAAGCTTTCTTT.

This CDR3 is CASSSRRQGGYSPLHF. The CDR3 DNA sequence: TGTGCCAGCAGCTCTAGAAGACAGGGGGGTTATTCACCCCTCCACTTT. J is TRBJ1-6 and V is TRBV11-2; TRBD1 agrees at 9 bases. CDR1 is SGHAT, CDR2 FQNNGV, per germline. After removal of 4 bases from V and 8 bases from J, the junction contained 9 bases not matched to a gene. CDR3 length: 16 residues.

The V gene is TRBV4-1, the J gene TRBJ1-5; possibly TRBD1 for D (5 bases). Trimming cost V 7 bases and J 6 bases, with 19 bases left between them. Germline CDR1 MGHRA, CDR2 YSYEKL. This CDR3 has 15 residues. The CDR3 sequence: CASTPSGGFPQPQHF. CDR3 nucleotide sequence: TGCGCCAGCACCCCGTCGGGGGGATTTCCTCAGCCCCAGCATTTT.

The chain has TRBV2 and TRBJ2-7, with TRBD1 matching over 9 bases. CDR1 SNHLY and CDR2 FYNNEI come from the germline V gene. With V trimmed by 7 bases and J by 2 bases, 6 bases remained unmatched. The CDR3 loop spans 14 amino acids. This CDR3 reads CASTGQGITYEQYF. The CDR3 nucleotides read TGTGCCAGCACCGGACAGGGGATTACCTACGAGCAGTACTTC.

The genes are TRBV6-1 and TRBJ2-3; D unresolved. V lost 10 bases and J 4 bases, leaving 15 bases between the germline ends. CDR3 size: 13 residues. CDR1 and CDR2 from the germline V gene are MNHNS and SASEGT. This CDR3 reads CATLLVASDTQYF. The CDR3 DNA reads TGTGCCACCCTCTTGGTTGCCTCAGATACGCAGTATTTT.

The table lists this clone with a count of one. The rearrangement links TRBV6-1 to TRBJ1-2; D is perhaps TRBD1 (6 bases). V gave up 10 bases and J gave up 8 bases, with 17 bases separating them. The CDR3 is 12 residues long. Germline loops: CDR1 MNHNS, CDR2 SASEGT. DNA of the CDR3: TGTGCCACCAGGACGGGGGGCGGGGGCTACACCTTC. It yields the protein CATRTGGGGYTF.

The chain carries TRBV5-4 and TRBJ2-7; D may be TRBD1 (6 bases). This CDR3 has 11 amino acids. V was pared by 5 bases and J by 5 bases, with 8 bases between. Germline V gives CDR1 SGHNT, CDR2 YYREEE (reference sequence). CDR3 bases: TGTGCCAGCAGACAGGGAAACGAGCAGTACTTC. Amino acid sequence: CASRQGNEQYF.

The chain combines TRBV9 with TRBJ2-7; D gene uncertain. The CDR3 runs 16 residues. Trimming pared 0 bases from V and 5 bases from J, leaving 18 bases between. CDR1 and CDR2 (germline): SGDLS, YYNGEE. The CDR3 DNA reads TGTGCCAGCAGCGTAGCTCCCCAAGGAACCAGCGACGAGCAGTACTTC. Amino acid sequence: CASSVAPQGTSDEQYF.

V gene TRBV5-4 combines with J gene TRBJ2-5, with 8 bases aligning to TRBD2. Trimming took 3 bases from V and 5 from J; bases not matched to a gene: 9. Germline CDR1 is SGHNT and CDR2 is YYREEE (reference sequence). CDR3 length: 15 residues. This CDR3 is CASSSGGALDETQYF. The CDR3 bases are TGTGCCAGCAGCTCGGGGGGGGCCTTAGATGAGACCCAGTACTTC.

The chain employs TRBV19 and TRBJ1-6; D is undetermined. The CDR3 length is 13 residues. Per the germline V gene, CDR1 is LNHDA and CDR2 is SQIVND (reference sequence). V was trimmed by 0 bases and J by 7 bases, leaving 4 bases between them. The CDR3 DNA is TGTGCCAGTAGTATAGAAGGAAATTCACCCCTCCACTTT. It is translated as CASSIEGNSPLHF.

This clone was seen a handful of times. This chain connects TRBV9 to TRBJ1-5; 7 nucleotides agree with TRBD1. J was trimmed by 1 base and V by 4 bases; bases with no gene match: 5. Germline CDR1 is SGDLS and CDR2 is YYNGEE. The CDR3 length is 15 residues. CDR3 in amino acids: CASSTGARSNQPQHF. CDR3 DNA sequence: TGTGCCAGCAGCACAGGGGCCAGAAGCAATCAGCCCCAGCATTTT.

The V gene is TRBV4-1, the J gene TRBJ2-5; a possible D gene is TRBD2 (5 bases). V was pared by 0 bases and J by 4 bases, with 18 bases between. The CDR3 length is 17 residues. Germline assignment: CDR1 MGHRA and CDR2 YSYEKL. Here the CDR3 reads CASSQEGRTPGGETQYF. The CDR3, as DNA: TGCGCCAGCAGCCAAGAAGGGCGGACCCCAGGAGGAGAGACCCAGTACTTC.

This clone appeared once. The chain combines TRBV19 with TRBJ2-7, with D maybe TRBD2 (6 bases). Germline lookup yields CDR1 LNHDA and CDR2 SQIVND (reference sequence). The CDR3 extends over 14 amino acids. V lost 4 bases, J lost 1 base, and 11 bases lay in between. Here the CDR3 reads CASSKGRGSYEQYF. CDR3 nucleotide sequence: TGTGCCAGTAGTAAAGGCCGGGGGTCCTACGAGCAGTACTTC.

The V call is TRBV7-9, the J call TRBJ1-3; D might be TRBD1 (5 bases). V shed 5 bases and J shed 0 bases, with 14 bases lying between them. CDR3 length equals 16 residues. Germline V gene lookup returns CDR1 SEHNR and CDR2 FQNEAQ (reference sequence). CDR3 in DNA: TGTGCCAGCAGCCAAGAGACCAGGGTCTCTGGAAACACCATATATTTT. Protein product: CASSQETRVSGNTIYF.

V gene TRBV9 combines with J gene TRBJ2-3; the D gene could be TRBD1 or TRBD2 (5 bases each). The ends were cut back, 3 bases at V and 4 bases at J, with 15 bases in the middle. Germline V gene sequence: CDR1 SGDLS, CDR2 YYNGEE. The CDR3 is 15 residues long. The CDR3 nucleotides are TGTGCCAGCAGCGAGCAGAGGATGGGGGCAGATACGCAGTATTTT. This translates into CASSEQRMGADTQYF.

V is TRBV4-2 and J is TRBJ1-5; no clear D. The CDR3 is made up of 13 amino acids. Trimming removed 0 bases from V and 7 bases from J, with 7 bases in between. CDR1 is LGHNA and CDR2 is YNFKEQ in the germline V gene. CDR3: CASSQEGEQPQHF. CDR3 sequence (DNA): TGTGCCAGCAGCCAAGAAGGAGAACAGCCCCAGCATTTT.

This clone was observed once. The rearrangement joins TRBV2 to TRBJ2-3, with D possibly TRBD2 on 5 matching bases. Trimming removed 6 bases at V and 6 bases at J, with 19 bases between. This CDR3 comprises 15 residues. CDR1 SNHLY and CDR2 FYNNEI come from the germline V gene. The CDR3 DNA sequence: TGTGCCAGCAGGAAGGAACTAGATGTCCCCGATACGCAGTATTTT. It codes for CASRKELDVPDTQYF.

In DNA form, the CDR3 reads TGTGCCAGCGCCACTTATGGCGGGGGGGCCGGGGAGCTGTTTTTT. Amino acids: CASATYGGGAGELFF. The chain recombines TRBV6-6 with TRBJ2-2, with 9 bases lining up with TRBD2. V lost 8 bases, J lost 6 bases, and 10 bases stayed unmatched. In germline, CDR1 is MNHNY, CDR2 SVGAGI (reference sequence). The CDR3 runs to 15 residues.

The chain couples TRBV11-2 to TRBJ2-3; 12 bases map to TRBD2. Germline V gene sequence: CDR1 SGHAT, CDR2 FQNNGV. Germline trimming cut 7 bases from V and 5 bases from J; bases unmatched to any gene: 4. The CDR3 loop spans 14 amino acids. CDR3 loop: CASTKGLAGDTQYF. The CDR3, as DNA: TGTGCCAGCACTAAGGGACTAGCGGGAGATACGCAGTATTTT.

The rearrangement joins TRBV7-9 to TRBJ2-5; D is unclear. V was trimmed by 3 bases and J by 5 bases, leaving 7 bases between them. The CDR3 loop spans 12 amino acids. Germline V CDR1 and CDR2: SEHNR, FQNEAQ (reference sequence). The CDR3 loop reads CASSFQTETQYF. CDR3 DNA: TGTGCCAGCAGCTTCCAAACGGAGACCCAGTACTTC.

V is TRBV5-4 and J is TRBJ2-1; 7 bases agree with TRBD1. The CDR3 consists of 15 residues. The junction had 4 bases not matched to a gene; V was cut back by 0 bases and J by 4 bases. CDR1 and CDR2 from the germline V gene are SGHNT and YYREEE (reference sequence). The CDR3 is CASSLEGAGYNEQFF. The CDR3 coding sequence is TGTGCCAGCAGCTTGGAGGGGGCTGGGTACAATGAGCAGTTCTTC.

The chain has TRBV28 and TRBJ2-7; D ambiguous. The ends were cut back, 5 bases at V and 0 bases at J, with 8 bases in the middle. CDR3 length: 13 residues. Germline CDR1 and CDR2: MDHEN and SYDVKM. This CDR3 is CASSQPSSYEQYF. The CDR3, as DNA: TGTGCCAGCAGTCAGCCGAGCTCCTACGAGCAGTACTTC.